A single TCR beta chain is shown here with its context. No antigen is known for it. Those who donated were healthy bone marrow donors. Primers for the PCR totalled 60 Vbeta and 13 Jbeta. Assay used: immunoSEQ multiplex PCR; TCRdb lists only in-frame clones, some missing. In the table there are 120,000 or so clones, roughly four fifths of which are singletons. This sample stems from a study of cytomegalovirus exposure and HLA in healthy donors. Germline lookup yields CDR1 KGHSH and CDR2 LQKENI. Trimming took 3 bases from V and 2 from J; bases not matched to a gene: 6. There are 16 residues in the CDR3. Broader study findings: The study labeled 150 to 200 TCR beta chains cytomegalovirus-associated.

What was sequenced was PBMCs. The TCR sequence derives from a woman between 40 and 55 years old in good health and CMV-seronegative. The chain uses TRBV18 and TRBJ2-7, with TRBD2 matching 11 bases. CDR3 protein: CASSPLAGGSTYEQYF. For the CDR3, the DNA is TGTGCCAGCTCACCCCTAGCGGGAGGATCCACCTACGAGCAGTACTTC.